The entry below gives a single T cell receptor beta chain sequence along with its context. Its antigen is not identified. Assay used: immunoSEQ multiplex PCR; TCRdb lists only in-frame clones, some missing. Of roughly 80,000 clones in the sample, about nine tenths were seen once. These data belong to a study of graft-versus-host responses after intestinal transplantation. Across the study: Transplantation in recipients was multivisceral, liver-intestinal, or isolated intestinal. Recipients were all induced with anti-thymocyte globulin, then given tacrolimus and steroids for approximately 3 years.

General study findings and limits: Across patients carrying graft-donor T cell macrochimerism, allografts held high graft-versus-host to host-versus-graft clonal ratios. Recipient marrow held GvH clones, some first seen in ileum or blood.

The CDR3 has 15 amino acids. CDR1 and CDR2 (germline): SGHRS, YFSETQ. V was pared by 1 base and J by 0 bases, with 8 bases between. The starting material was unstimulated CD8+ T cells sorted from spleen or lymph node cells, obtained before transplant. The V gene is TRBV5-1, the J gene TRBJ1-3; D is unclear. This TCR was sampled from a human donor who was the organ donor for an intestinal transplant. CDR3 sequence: CASSLRPRSGNTIYF. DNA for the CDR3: TGCGCCAGCAGCTTGAGGCCGCGCTCTGGAAACACCATATATTTT.